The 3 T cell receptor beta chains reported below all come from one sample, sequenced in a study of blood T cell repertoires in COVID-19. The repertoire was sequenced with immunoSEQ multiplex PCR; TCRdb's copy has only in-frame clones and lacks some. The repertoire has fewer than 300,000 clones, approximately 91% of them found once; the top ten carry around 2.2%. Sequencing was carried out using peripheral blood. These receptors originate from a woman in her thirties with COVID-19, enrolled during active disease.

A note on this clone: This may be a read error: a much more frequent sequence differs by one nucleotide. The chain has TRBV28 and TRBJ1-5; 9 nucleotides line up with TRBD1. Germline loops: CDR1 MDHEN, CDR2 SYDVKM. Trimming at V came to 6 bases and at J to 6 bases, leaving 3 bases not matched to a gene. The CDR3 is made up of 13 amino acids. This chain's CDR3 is CASSGTGSQPQHF. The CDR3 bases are TGTGCCAGCAGCGGGACAGGGAGTCAGCCCCAGCATTTT.

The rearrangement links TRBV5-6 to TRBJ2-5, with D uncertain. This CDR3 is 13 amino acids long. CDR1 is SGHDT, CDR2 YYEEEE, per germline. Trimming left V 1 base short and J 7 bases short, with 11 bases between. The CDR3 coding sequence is TGTGCCAGCAGCTTGCGTCGGTTCGGGACCCAGTACTTC. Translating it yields CASSLRRFGTQYF.

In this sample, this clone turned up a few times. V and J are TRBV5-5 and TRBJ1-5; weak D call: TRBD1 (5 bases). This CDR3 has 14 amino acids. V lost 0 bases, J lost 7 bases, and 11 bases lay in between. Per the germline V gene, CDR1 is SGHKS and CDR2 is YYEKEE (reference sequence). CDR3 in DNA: TGTGCCAGCAGCTTGGCTGGGCGGGGGCAGCCCCAGCATTTT. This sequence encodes CASSLAGRGQPQHF.